This TCR beta chain was obtained from a study of cytomegalovirus exposure and HLA in healthy donors (dated by TCRdb to the late 2010s). A note on the overall study: According to an earlier analysis of several hundred of the donors, about 179 million T cells yielded 90 million to 130 million unique TCR beta sequences and approximately 280 Gb of sequence data. Roughly 310 gigabases of sequencing data and tens of millions of unique TCR sequences were included in an early release covering about 700 HLA-typed donors. The genetic ancestry cluster associated with self-reported Caucasian donors included about four fifths of the roughly 380 genotyped donors. The study aimed to test whether cataloging public T cell receptors could reveal signatures of past pathogen exposure. The study used immunosequencing to profile the T cell repertoires of about 670 subjects and linked those repertoires to cytomegalovirus serostatus. Besides the first cohort of roughly 700 subjects, a separate validation cohort made up of over a hundred different subjects was used. To predict cytomegalovirus infection status, the study brought together high-throughput TCR immunosequencing, statistical association of individual TCRs with disease status, and machine learning. A later analysis re-examined previously published TCR beta repertoires from just over 650 donors and added high-resolution HLA genotyping to investigate patterns of TCR occurrence. Rather than drawing on any new phenotypic data, the later analysis identified candidate immune exposures from TCR beta sequences and the way those sequences occurred across donors. In an earlier analysis of 500 to 650 of the donors, high-throughput TCR beta sequencing was used to judge whether each TCR beta V gene segment behaved as functional or pseudogenic. Alongside the repertoire data, information on donor age, sex, ethnicity and CMV serostatus was compiled. A later genetic analysis used genome-wide SNP genotypes for about 65% of the 666 donors, treating that subset as a discovery cohort. All discovery cohort repertoires had been generated using a single sequencing platform. HLA typing covered class I and class II loci at four-digit resolution. The number of typed donors differed by locus: about 620-630 for A, B, C, DRB1 and DQB1; approximately 520 for DQA1; approximately 600 for DPA1; and about 450 for DPB1. Several DR-DQ haplotypes were treated as single units for association and clustering because of strong linkage in the cohort. Among almost 400 genotyped donors of the cohort, an average of approximately 240,000 unique TCR beta nucleotide sequences were sequenced per donor, roughly 18% of them non-productive. Findings and caveats that apply to the study as a whole: The sequencing pipeline was judged likely to have produced a cluster of highly shared sequence variants as a technical artifact. Broadly in line with IMGT annotations, most TCR beta V segments showed up in productive rearrangements about 87% or about 30% of the time in an earlier analysis of around 550 of the donors. When HLA alleles, especially DR and DQ, strongly co-occurred, attributing TCR associations to individual alleles was difficult. In a later analysis, HLA-associated TCR beta chains were found to be more clonally expanded and to have lower generation probabilities than equally common non-associated chains. Across donors, most TCR sequences were observed very rarely, whereas some public TCRs were present in many individuals. The earlier analysis of approximately 560 of the donors excluded roughly 17 rarely observed V segments, including chromosome 9 orphons, because counts were too low. CMV serostatus was the only immune exposure information available for the cohort. V-gene and J-gene trimming of TCR beta chains was associated with a missense DCLRE1C variant in a later genetic analysis, and the association was replicated in an independent cohort. A few of the identified cytomegalovirus-associated TCR beta chains were confirmed in vitro to be specific for cytomegalovirus antigens. Several of the top co-occurrence clusters appeared to be linked to parvovirus B19, influenza, CMV and Epstein-Barr virus, according to a later analysis. At a false discovery rate of 0.05, a later analysis linked about 16,000 TCR beta sequences to specific HLA alleles. Correlated functional status among segregating V segments might be attributable to linkage disequilibrium, but an unknown experimental factor could not be ruled out. According to a later analysis, TCR association rates differed among HLA loci, with DRB1 alleles showing the most associated TCRs and HLA-C alleles showing the fewest. A total of about 150 TCR beta chains were listed by the study as associated with cytomegalovirus. According to a later genetic analysis, donors in an Asian-associated ancestry cluster had fewer N-insertions in productive TCRs than the approximately 700-donor mean. The classifier was reported to diagnose cytomegalovirus status with high specificity and sensitivity in both the original cohort and the validation cohort. Presence/absence analyses assumed roughly uniform sequencing depth across donors, an assumption that may not hold. It was suggested by the authors that the approach could potentially be generalized to other disease states and immunological phenotypes. In a later analysis, most CMV-associated TCR beta chains were found to appear HLA-restricted, with HLA associations seemingly driven largely by CMV exposure. Because HLA typing was unavailable for some donors at each locus, only the typed subset was used in association tests. Because the 87-base-pair reads could not distinguish some IMGT-functional V segments, including TRBV6-2 and TRBV6-3, those segments were excluded. A further reported finding was that TCR beta sequences accurately predicted the HLA-A and HLA-B alleles for most subjects in the first cohort. Only TCR beta chains were sequenced in this cohort, and the absence of alpha or paired-chain data limited detectable features.

Library method: the immunoSEQ multiplex PCR assay. The multiplex PCR relied on a mix of 60 forward primers for TCR Vbeta segments and 13 reverse primers for TCR Jbeta segments. The CDR3 region of rearranged TCR beta genes was amplified from genomic DNA by a multiplex PCR assay. On the Illumina HiSeq System, the amplified TCR beta libraries were sequenced as 87-base-pair reads. The study's own analysis went as follows. In a later analysis, 80 million or so unique TCR beta chains were counted across the approximately 620 repertoires, and approximately 11 million of these chains were shared by at least two donors. Raw reads were error-corrected and collapsed into unique sequences by a nearest-neighbor algorithm in which closely related sequences were merged to remove PCR and sequencing errors. V, D and J gene segments were assigned by aligning CDR3 sequences to IMGT reference sequences. For a sequence to be retained, at least a six-nucleotide match to both a V gene segment and a J gene segment was required. A rearrangement counted as productive if the CDR3 had no stop codons and remained in frame with V and J, and every other rearrangement counted as non-productive. Following IMGT convention, CDR3 was defined as the stretch from the second conserved V-encoded cysteine to the conserved J-encoded phenylalanine. In an earlier analysis of around 570 of the donors, sequences lacking an unambiguous match to a single V gene segment were excluded. An earlier analysis of 500 to 600 of the donors classified V segments as functional when productive rearrangements were above 56.7% and as segregating when the standard deviation between donors was above 5%. A statistical classification framework was developed to diagnose cytomegalovirus status using the catalog of TCR beta chain sequences. A later analysis assigned V and J genes by comparing TCR nucleotide sequences with IMGT/GENE-DB human TR gene sequences. Using the TCRdist pipeline, a later analysis assigned CDR3 sequences along with most-parsimonious VDJ recombination scenarios. In a later analysis, every TCR beta chain was defined by the combination of its CDR3 amino acid sequence and its V-gene family, and reads without a unique V-gene family were dropped. As a way to deal with suspected cross-contamination and a sequencing artifact, a later analysis dropped hundreds of nucleotide sequences that were highly shared and had low generation probability. A later analysis calculated a clonal expansion index for each public chain from normalized within-repertoire ranks of inferred template counts. In a later analysis, generation probabilities were computed using a VDJ recombination model fitted to out-of-frame rearrangements, and the results were checked against IGoR. In a later analysis, hypergeometric tests were used to score TCR-TCR, TCR-HLA and TCR-CMV co-occurrence, with a repertoire-size bias correction applied to TCR pairs. To estimate false discovery rates, a later analysis permuted the HLA or CMV assignments 20 times. In a later analysis, co-occurring TCRs were grouped with DBSCAN, and TCRdist sequence similarity was added when clustering was performed within HLA-allele-positive subsets. Co-occurrence clustering excluded repertoires with fewer than 30,000 or more than 120,000 public chains, plus five with anomalous nucleotide sharing. Held by TCRdb, this immuneACCESS table contains in-frame sequences only and omits some clones. Under half of the omission traces to an unresolved V gene where checked; the cause of the rest is unknown. Clone size and the V and J calls come from that table; the DNA yielded D and trimming. The sample data list about 190,000 clones, and about 70% of these were observed just once. The leading ten clones occupy over 1.5% of the sample.

The cohort was made up of around 720 healthy bone marrow donors. At the time of sampling, all cohort members were nominally healthy, though unrecorded immune exposures were likely present. The donor was CMV seronegative and was included in the group of several hundred seronegative cohort members. A peripheral blood sample was provided by each donor, and peripheral blood mononuclear cells were used for TCR beta sequencing. The Qiagen DNeasy Blood Extraction Kit was used to extract genomic DNA from the blood cell samples. The CDR3 goes from the cysteine to the phenylalanine over 16 residues. Just the 48-base CDR3 DNA is kept, in frame starting at base 1. CDR1 LGHNA and CDR2 YNFKEQ were looked up in the germline V gene. After removal of 0 bases from V and 6 bases from J, the junction retains 3 bases not matched to a gene. This clone has just a few counts. It lacks a known antigen. Per-nucleotide qualities are absent, and no much larger clonotype sits a single base away.

This sequence was found in a woman under 40 in good health and CMV-seronegative. The chain was built from TRBV4-2 and TRBJ1-5, with TRBD1 identical over 12 junction bases. Sequenced sample: PBMCs. The DNA reads TGTGCCAGCAGCCAAGATGGGACAGGGGGCGGTCAGCCCCAGCATTTT. The resulting protein is CASSQDGTGGGQPQHF.